One and the same sample provided the 24 T cell receptor beta chains below, sequenced in a study of blood T cell repertoires in COVID-19. The table came from immunoSEQ multiplex PCR; TCRdb's copy has only in-frame clones and leaves some out. This table holds about 15,000 clones, more than 70% found once. Sequencing used peripheral blood. Every receptor here comes from a man aged 65 to 85 with acute or convalescent COVID-19.

This sequence joins TRBV6-2 or TRBV6-3 and TRBJ1-2, with D perhaps TRBD1 (6 bases). The CDR3 consists of 13 residues. V gave up 5 bases and J gave up 4 bases, with 11 bases separating them. Germline V lookup: CDR1 MNHEY, CDR2 SVGEGT. The CDR3 loop is CASSPGQTYGYTF. Written as DNA, the CDR3 is TGTGCCAGCAGTCCAGGACAGACCTATGGCTACACCTTC.

The rearrangement uses TRBV29-1 and TRBJ1-5; 7 nucleotides align to TRBD1. V lost 6 bases, J lost 2 bases, and 7 bases stayed unmatched. This CDR3 is built from 14 residues. Germline lookup yields CDR1 SQVTM and CDR2 ANQGSEA. The CDR3 bases are TGCAGCGTGGCGACAGGGAGAGGCAATCAGCCCCAGCATTTT. Translated, it gives CSVATGRGNQPQHF.

The rearrangement joins TRBV2 to TRBJ2-3; 16 nucleotides line up with TRBD2. Germline-derived CDR1 and CDR2 are SNHLY and FYNNEI. This CDR3 comprises 14 residues. V lost 6 bases, J lost 11 bases, and 5 bases stayed unmatched. In DNA form, the CDR3 reads TGTGCCAGCAGACCCGGGACTAGCGGGGGGGAGCAGTATTTT. It specifies CASRPGTSGGEQYF.

The chain combines TRBV18 with TRBJ2-1; 7 bases align to TRBD1. This CDR3 has 13 amino acids. Germline V gene lookup returns CDR1 KGHSH and CDR2 LQKENI. V lost 2 bases and J lost 7; bases outside the gene matches: 2. CDR3 in DNA: TGTGCCAGCTCACCAGAACAGGGGAATGAGCAGTTCTTC. Amino acids: CASSPEQGNEQFF.

This chain joins TRBV29-1 and TRBJ2-5; 8 bases align to TRBD2. J lost 4 bases, V lost 1 base, and 5 bases had no gene match. The CDR3 runs to 14 residues. The germline V gene has CDR1 SQVTM and CDR2 ANQGSEA. The CDR3 DNA reads TGCAGCGTTGAAGTTCCCGGGACTAGAGAGACCCAGTACTTC. Amino acids: CSVEVPGTRETQYF.

The chain recombines TRBV6-6 with TRBJ2-3; unclear D gene. Germline V gene lookup returns CDR1 MNHNY and CDR2 SVGAGI (reference sequence). The CDR3 has 14 residues. The V end was cut by 7 bases, the J end by 0 bases, with 11 bases between. CDR3 sequence (DNA): TGTGCCAGCAAACTGACTGCTAGCACAGATACGCAGTATTTT. The encoded protein is CASKLTASTDTQYF.

This chain joins TRBV10-1 and TRBJ1-2; D might be TRBD1 (5 bases). CDR3 size: 15 residues. Trimming removed 8 bases at V and 1 base at J, with 17 bases between. Looked up from germline, CDR1 is WNHNN and CDR2 is SYGVQD (reference sequence). Written as DNA, the CDR3 is TGCGCCAGCTGCCAACCAGGGCAGGATAACTATGGCTACACCTTC. Translation gives CASCQPGQDNYGYTF.

The sample holds a few counts of this clone. J is TRBJ2-5 and V is TRBV6-6, with 7 bases aligning to TRBD1. The CDR3 is made up of 14 amino acids. Trimming cost V 5 bases and J 2 bases; bases outside gene matches: 5. Germline CDR1 reads MNHNY; CDR2 reads SVGAGI (reference sequence). CDR3 sequence (DNA): TGTGCCAGCAGTGACCGGGACAGACAAGAGACCCAGTACTTC. This sequence encodes CASSDRDRQETQYF.

This rearrangement joins TRBV2 to TRBJ1-1; D gene ambiguous. V was pared by 3 bases and J by 1 base, with 9 bases between. Germline values: CDR1 SNHLY, CDR2 FYNNEI. The CDR3 runs to 14 residues. The DNA for the CDR3 is TGTGCCAGCAGTGATCTAATCACGAACACTGAAGCTTTCTTT. It specifies CASSDLITNTEAFF.

This chain joins TRBV5-4 and TRBJ2-5; tentatively, D is TRBD1 (6 bases). The V gene lost 1 base and the J gene lost 5 bases, with 15 bases spanning the gap. CDR1 is SGHNT and CDR2 is YYREEE in the germline V gene (reference sequence). The CDR3 spans 15 residues. In DNA form, the CDR3 reads TGTGCCAGCAGCTTGTCGTCACAGGGAAGGGAGACCCAGTACTTC. This encodes CASSLSSQGRETQYF.

V usage is TRBV6-6 and J usage is TRBJ2-5, with 7 positions matching TRBD1. CDR1 and CDR2 (germline): MNHNY, SVGAGI (reference sequence). Trimming cost V 6 bases and J 1 base; bases outside gene matches: 11. The CDR3 sequence is 16 residues long. CDR3 coding DNA: TGTGCCAGCAGCTACCAAAGGTCAGGGGGCCAAGAGACCCAGTACTTC. This gives the protein CASSYQRSGGQETQYF.

This clone is a singleton in its sample. The rearrangement uses TRBV3-1 (or the pseudogene TRBV3-2) and TRBJ2-2, with 7 bases lining up with TRBD1. Germline CDR1 reads LGHDT; CDR2 reads YNNKEL (reference sequence). This CDR3 region has 19 residues. J lost 1 base, V lost 0 bases, and 11 bases had no gene match. The CDR3 nucleotides are TGTGCCAGCAGCCAAGATCGACGCGAGGGGGCCGGGAACACCGGGGAGCTGTTTTTT. Translated, it gives CASSQDRREGAGNTGELFF.

This clone was observed a handful of times. The chain joins TRBV27 to TRBJ2-7; perhaps TRBD1 as D (5 bases). The germline V and J ends were trimmed by 8 bases and 0 bases, with 17 bases remaining between them. Looked up from germline, CDR1 is MNHEY and CDR2 is SMNVEV (reference sequence). The CDR3 runs to 15 residues. This chain's CDR3 is CASWRGAFGSYEQYF. The DNA of the CDR3 is TGTGCCAGCTGGCGTGGGGCTTTCGGCTCCTACGAGCAGTACTTC.

This clone turned up a few times. This chain connects TRBV2 to TRBJ1-1; D remains ambiguous. The CDR3 is made up of 13 amino acids. V was shortened by 7 bases and J by 3 bases, with 12 bases between the two germline ends. Germline CDR1 and CDR2: SNHLY and FYNNEI. The CDR3 here is CASTGIMDTEAFF. The CDR3, as DNA: TGTGCCAGCACCGGGATTATGGACACTGAAGCTTTCTTT.

The V call is TRBV3-1 (or the pseudogene TRBV3-2), the J call TRBJ2-7, with TRBD2 matching 8 bases. V lost 4 bases to trimming and J lost 1 base; unmatched junction nucleotides: 6. Germline V gives CDR1 LGHDT, CDR2 YNNKEL (reference sequence). This CDR3 region has 15 residues. CDR3 in amino acids: CASSPMTSASYEQYF. The DNA for the CDR3 is TGTGCCAGCAGCCCCATGACTAGCGCTTCCTACGAGCAGTACTTC.

The chain couples TRBV11-3 to TRBJ2-1, with TRBD1 identical over 11 bases. Per germline, CDR1 SGHNT and CDR2 YENEEA. The CDR3 runs to 13 residues. With V trimmed by 5 bases and J by 10 bases, 4 bases remained unmatched. CDR3 sequence reads: CASSVGTGGEQFF. DNA of the CDR3: TGTGCCAGCAGCGTGGGGACAGGGGGAGAGCAGTTCTTC.

The genes are TRBV7-2 and TRBJ1-2; D unclear. From germline, CDR1 is SGHTA and CDR2 FQGNSA. The CDR3 runs to 14 residues. V shed 5 bases and J shed 4 bases, with 14 bases lying between them. The CDR3 sequence is CASSIPGVSYGYTF. CDR3 DNA sequence: TGTGCCAGCAGCATACCCGGGGTTAGCTATGGCTACACCTTC. The variable domain in full, with the rest retrieved from reference TRBV7-2 and TRBJ1-2, is GAGVSQSPSNKVTEKGKDVELRCDPISGHTALYWYRQSLGQGLEFLIYFQGNSAPDKSGLPSDRFSAERTGGSVSTLTIQRTQQEDSAVYLCASSIPGVSYGYTFGSGTRLTVV.

This clone appeared once. This chain joins TRBV11-2 and TRBJ2-1; 9 bases line up with TRBD2. Trimming removed 1 base from V and 9 bases from J; junction bases left unmatched: 4. Germline V lookup: CDR1 SGHAT, CDR2 FQNNGV. This CDR3 has 14 residues. The CDR3, as DNA: TGTGCCAGCAGCTTAGGGGGGACTAGCTTTGAGCAGTTCTTC. Translation gives CASSLGGTSFEQFF. Using reference TRBV11-2 and TRBJ2-1 for the parts outside the CDR3, the full variable domain is EAGVAQSPRYKIIEKRQSVAFWCNPISGHATLYWYQQILGQGPKLLIQFQNNGVVDDSQLPKDRFSAERLKGVDSTLKIQPAKLEDSAVYLCASSLGGTSFEQFFGPGTRLTVL.

The chain carries TRBV6-2 or TRBV6-3 and TRBJ2-7, with TRBD1 matching over 7 bases. Germline CDR1 reads MNHEY; CDR2 reads SVGEGT. The CDR3 consists of 17 residues. The V and J ends lost 2 bases and 0 bases, in that order; junction bases with no gene match: 10. This chain's CDR3 is CASSYHRTGFSSYEQYF. As DNA, the CDR3 is TGTGCCAGCAGTTACCACCGGACAGGTTTCAGCTCCTACGAGCAGTACTTC.

The chain has TRBV11-2 and TRBJ2-2, with 8 bases lining up with TRBD2. This CDR3 comprises 15 residues. CDR1 and CDR2 (germline): SGHAT, FQNNGV. J lost 6 bases, V lost 2 bases, and 5 bases had no gene match. The CDR3 sequence is CASSLFGGAPGELFF. The CDR3 bases are TGTGCCAGCAGCTTATTCGGGGGGGCCCCCGGGGAGCTGTTTTTT.

This clone was seen a few times. The rearrangement joins TRBV27 to TRBJ2-7; 9 nucleotides match TRBD2. The length of the CDR3 is 15 residues. Germline V gives CDR1 MNHEY, CDR2 SMNVEV (reference sequence). V was clipped by 6 bases and J by 0 bases; unmatched bases: 6. The CDR3 region has the DNA TGTGCCAGCAGGGCGTTGACTAGCGGCTCCTACGAGCAGTACTTC. As protein: CASRALTSGSYEQYF.

The chain joins TRBV2 to TRBJ1-2; 7 nucleotides match TRBD1. The CDR3 has 14 amino acids. V dropped 3 bases and J dropped 4; count of bases not matched to a gene: 5. The germline V gene encodes CDR1 SNHLY and CDR2 FYNNEI. The CDR3 sequence: CASSDWGQSYGYTF. CDR3 bases: TGTGCCAGCAGTGACTGGGGACAGTCCTATGGCTACACCTTC.

The chain carries TRBV10-1 and TRBJ2-2, with TRBD1 matching 8 bases. V gave up 10 bases and J gave up 2 bases; unmatched junction bases: 6. CDR3 length: 14 amino acids. CDR1 and CDR2 (germline): WNHNN, SYGVQD (reference sequence). The CDR3: CATRQGFNTGELFF. The CDR3 bases are TGCGCCACCCGACAGGGGTTCAACACCGGGGAGCTGTTTTTT.

The rearrangement joins TRBV7-8 to TRBJ2-2; perhaps TRBD2 as D (6 bases). Germline assignment: CDR1 SGHVS and CDR2 FQNEAQ. The CDR3 extends over 15 amino acids. V shed 5 bases and J shed 4 bases, with 14 bases lying between them. Here the CDR3 DNA reads TGTGCCAGCAGCCGGGCGGGGCTTTCCACCGGGGAGCTGTTTTTT. Its protein product is CASSRAGLSTGELFF.